The 15 T cell receptor beta chains below were found in one sample sequenced in a study of T cell responses to AZD1222 COVID-19 vaccine. The repertoire was sequenced with immunoSEQ multiplex PCR; TCRdb's copy has only in-frame clones and lacks some. Among around 100,000 clones listed, roughly 91% were seen once. Sequencing was performed on peripheral blood, taken on day 0 of AZD1222 vaccination. These receptors all come from an adult in good health.

The chain employs TRBV29-1 and TRBJ1-5; 9 nucleotides match TRBD1. V shed 4 bases and J 3 bases; nucleotides not matched to a gene: 4. The germline V gene has CDR1 SQVTM and CDR2 ANQGSEA. This CDR3 spans 14 amino acids. The CDR3 reads CSVGGTGYNQPQHF. CDR3 coding DNA: TGCAGCGTTGGAGGGACAGGGTACAATCAGCCCCAGCATTTT.

CDR3 sequence (DNA): TGTGCCAGCAGCCAAGTGAGGGAGGGACTAGCGGGACAGAACGAGCAGTACTTC. It is translated as CASSQVREGLAGQNEQYF. This chain uses TRBV4-2 with TRBJ2-7; 13 bases are shared with TRBD2. Germline V gene lookup returns CDR1 LGHNA and CDR2 YNFKEQ. The trim removed 1 base at V and 5 bases at J, leaving 11 bases unmatched. This CDR3 spans 18 amino acids.

This chain uses TRBV6-5 with TRBJ2-1; D perhaps matches TRBD1 (6 bases). The CDR3 consists of 14 residues. V lost 4 bases to trimming and J lost 3 bases, with 10 bases between them. Germline CDR1 MNHEY, CDR2 SVGAGI. The CDR3, as DNA: TGTGCCAGCAGTTCCCGGACAGACTACAATGAGCAGTTCTTC. Translated: CASSSRTDYNEQFF.

The V gene is TRBV27, the J gene TRBJ2-7, with TRBD1 identical over 7 bases. The CDR3 is 14 amino acids. Germline V gene sequence: CDR1 MNHEY, CDR2 SMNVEV (reference sequence). V lost 2 bases to trimming and J lost 3 bases; unmatched junction nucleotides: 4. The CDR3, as DNA: TGTGCCAGCAGTTTAAGGGGACAGCGCTACGAGCAGTACTTC. Translated: CASSLRGQRYEQYF.

The CDR3 DNA reads as TGCAGTGCTAGTGGGACAGTCAATCAGCCCCAGCATTTT. Translated, it gives CSASGTVNQPQHF. The chain uses TRBV20-1 and TRBJ1-5; TRBD1 agrees at 7 bases. Germline lookup yields CDR1 DFQATT and CDR2 SNEGSKA (reference sequence). The CDR3 spans 13 residues. V lost 3 bases, J lost 3 bases, and 2 bases stayed unmatched.

The V and J genes are TRBV28 and TRBJ2-7; 14 bases are shared with TRBD2. The CDR3 runs 18 residues. Germline V gene data show CDR1 as MDHEN and CDR2 as SYDVKM. With V trimmed by 2 bases and J by 0 bases, 6 bases remained unmatched. The CDR3 DNA is TGTGCCAGCAGTTTAGGCGGGACTAGCGGGGGAAGCTCCTACGAGCAGTACTTC. Protein product: CASSLGGTSGGSSYEQYF. Based on the CDR3 plus reference TRBV28 and TRBJ2-7, the full variable domain is DVKVTQSSRYLVKRTGEKVFLECVQDMDHENMFWYRQDPGLGLRLIYFSYDVKMKEKGDIPEGYSVSREKKERFSLILESASTNQTSMYLCASSLGGTSGGSSYEQYFGPGTRLTVT.

This clone was counted once. V and J are TRBV5-1 and TRBJ2-5; D gene uncertain. The CDR3 runs 14 residues. Germline values: CDR1 SGHRS, CDR2 YFSETQ. Between the trimmed V and J ends, which lost 0 bases and 2 bases, there was a span of 8 bases. Here the CDR3 reads CASSLATSQETQYF. CDR3 nucleotide sequence: TGCGCCAGCAGCTTGGCTACGTCACAAGAGACCCAGTACTTC.

This clone has only one observation. The chain employs TRBV6-5 and TRBJ1-4, with D maybe TRBD1 (5 bases). This CDR3 is built from 14 residues. The germline CDR1 and CDR2 sequences are MNHEY and SVGAGI. The CDR3 region has the DNA TGTGCGACCCTCGGGGCTGCAACTAATGAAAAACTGTTTTTT. This gives the protein CATLGAATNEKLFF.

The CDR3 nucleotides read TGCGCCAGCAGCGATGCCGGGACAGGGGGTTTTGGCTACACCTTC. Translated: CASSDAGTGGFGYTF. The V gene is TRBV5-1, the J gene TRBJ1-2; 11 bases fit TRBD1. CDR1 is SGHRS, CDR2 YFSETQ, per germline. J was trimmed by 7 bases and V by 4 bases; bases with no gene match: 9. This CDR3 has 15 amino acids.

The V gene is TRBV28, the J gene TRBJ2-2; TRBD1 or TRBD2 may be the D gene (5 bases each). V lost 3 bases and J 7 bases, leaving 18 bases between the germline ends. Germline V lookup: CDR1 MDHEN, CDR2 SYDVKM. The CDR3 runs 16 residues. The CDR3 nucleotides read TGTGCCAGCAGTTTCCCTGTCCAGGGAGCTCACGGGGAGCTGTTTTTT. Translated, it gives CASSFPVQGAHGELFF.

The chain couples TRBV7-9 to TRBJ2-3, with TRBD2 matching 9 bases. This CDR3 is built from 16 residues. Germline CDR1 reads SEHNR; CDR2 reads FQNEAQ (reference sequence). Unmatched junction bases numbered 7, after V lost 2 bases and J lost 4 bases. The DNA of the CDR3 is TGTGCCAGCAGCTTACTCTCTAGCGGGGCCCCAGATACGCAGTATTTT. Translation: CASSLLSSGAPDTQYF. The full variable domain, with the rest looked up from reference TRBV7-9 and TRBJ2-3, is DTGVSQNPRHKITKRGQNVTFRCDPISEHNRLYWYRQTLGQGPEFLTYFQNEAQLEKSRLLSDRFSAERPKGSFSTLEIQRTEQGDSAMYLCASSLLSSGAPDTQYFGPGTRLTVL.

J is TRBJ1-4 and V is TRBV6-5; D ambiguous. Looked up from germline, CDR1 is MNHEY and CDR2 is SVGAGI. V lost 3 bases and J lost 2, with 7 bases in between. The CDR3 extends over 14 amino acids. DNA for the CDR3: TGTGCCAGCAGTTATTTACAGACTAATGAAAAACTGTTTTTT. This codes for CASSYLQTNEKLFF.

In its sample, this clone was seen many times. The rearrangement uses TRBV5-1 and TRBJ1-6; 7 bases match TRBD1. The CDR3 is made up of 16 amino acids. V dropped 4 bases and J dropped 8; count of bases not matched to a gene: 12. The V gene's germline CDR1 is SGHRS and CDR2 YFSETQ. The CDR3 DNA reads as TGCGCCAGCAGCCCCGACCCCGGGACAGCTTATTCACCCCTCCACTTT. This codes for CASSPDPGTAYSPLHF.

V and J are TRBV4-3 and TRBJ2-7, with 12 bases identical to TRBD1. Germline V gives CDR1 LGHNA, CDR2 YSLEER. This CDR3 contains 15 residues. The V gene end was trimmed by 4 bases and the J gene end by 5 bases; junction bases not matched to a gene: 6. CDR3 coding DNA: TGCGCCAGCAGCCCCGGCGGGACAGGGGGCAACGAGCAGTACTTC. This gives the protein CASSPGGTGGNEQYF.

The J gene is TRBJ2-7, the V gene TRBV7-2; 12 positions agree with TRBD2. Germline lookup yields CDR1 SGHTA and CDR2 FQGNSA. CDR3 length equals 15 residues. The trim removed 5 bases at V and 3 bases at J, leaving 5 bases unmatched. The CDR3 nucleotides are TGTGCCAGCAGCGCCGGACTAGCGGGGTTCTACGAGCAGTACTTC. It is translated as CASSAGLAGFYEQYF. The full variable domain, its missing parts supplied by reference TRBV7-2 and TRBJ2-7, is GAGVSQSPSNKVTEKGKDVELRCDPISGHTALYWYRQSLGQGLEFLIYFQGNSAPDKSGLPSDRFSAERTGGSVSTLTIQRTQQEDSAVYLCASSAGLAGFYEQYFGPGTRLTVT.